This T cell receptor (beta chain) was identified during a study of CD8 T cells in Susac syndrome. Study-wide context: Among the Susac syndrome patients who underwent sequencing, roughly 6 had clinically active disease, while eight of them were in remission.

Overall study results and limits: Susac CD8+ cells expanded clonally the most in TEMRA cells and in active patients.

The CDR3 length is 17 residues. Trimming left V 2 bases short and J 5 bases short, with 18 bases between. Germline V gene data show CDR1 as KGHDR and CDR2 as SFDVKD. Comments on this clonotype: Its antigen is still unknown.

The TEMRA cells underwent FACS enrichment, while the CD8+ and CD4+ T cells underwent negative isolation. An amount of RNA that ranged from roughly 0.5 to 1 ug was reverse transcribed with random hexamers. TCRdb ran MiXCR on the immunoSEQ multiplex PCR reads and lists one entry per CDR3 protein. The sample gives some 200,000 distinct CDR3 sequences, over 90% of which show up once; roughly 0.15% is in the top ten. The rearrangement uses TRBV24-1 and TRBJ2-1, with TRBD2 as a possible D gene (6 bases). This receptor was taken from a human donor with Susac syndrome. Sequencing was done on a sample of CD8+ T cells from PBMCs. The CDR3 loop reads CATSDSASEGLNNEQFF. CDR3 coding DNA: TGTGCCACCAGTGATTCGGCCTCCGAGGGACTCAACAATGAGCAGTTCTTC.